The 8 T cell receptor beta chains listed next were all sequenced from one sample in a study of cytomegalovirus exposure and HLA in healthy donors. Use of 60 Vbeta and 13 Jbeta primers characterized the PCR. This table comes from immunoSEQ multiplex PCR, and its TCRdb copy is limited to in-frame clones, with some not included. This table holds almost 200,000 clones, 70% to 85% found once. The sequencing sample was made of PBMCs. Receptor source: a woman aged 30 to 39 in good health and CMV-seropositive.

The rearrangement joins TRBV4-3 to TRBJ2-1; D possibly corresponds to TRBD2 (5 bases). The CDR3 loop spans 15 amino acids. CDR1 LGHNA and CDR2 YSLEER come from the germline V gene. V was shortened by 4 bases and J by 0 bases, with 10 bases between the two germline ends. The chain's CDR3 is CASSPRGFSYNEQFF. CDR3 bases: TGCGCCAGCAGCCCACGGGGATTCTCCTACAATGAGCAGTTCTTC.

This sequence joins TRBV7-2 and TRBJ1-4; D possibly corresponds to TRBD1 (5 bases). Germline CDR1 reads SGHTA; CDR2 reads FQGNSA. V shed 6 bases and J shed 8 bases, with 13 bases lying between them. The CDR3 has 13 amino acids. CDR3 sequence (DNA): TGTGCCAGCAGTCCCGCCGGGGGGGAAAAACTGTTTTTT. Amino acid sequence: CASSPAGGEKLFF. Combining the CDR3 with reference TRBV7-2 and TRBJ1-4 gives the whole variable domain GAGVSQSPSNKVTEKGKDVELRCDPISGHTALYWYRQSLGQGLEFLIYFQGNSAPDKSGLPSDRFSAERTGGSVSTLTIQRTQQEDSAVYLCASSPAGGEKLFFGSGTQLSVL.

The chain links TRBV9 to TRBJ1-2; 9 positions match TRBD1. Germline V lookup: CDR1 SGDLS, CDR2 YYNGEE. Unmatched junction bases numbered 7, after V lost 4 bases and J lost 6 bases. This CDR3 has 14 residues. CDR3 residues: CASSPGQGSHGYTF. The CDR3 coding sequence is TGTGCCAGCAGCCCAGGACAGGGGAGTCATGGCTACACCTTC. The full variable domain, its missing parts supplied by reference TRBV9 and TRBJ1-2, is DSGVTQTPKHLITATGQRVTLRCSPRSGDLSVYWYQQSLDQGLQFLIQYYNGEERAKGNILERFSAQQFPDLHSELNLSSLELGDSALYFCASSPGQGSHGYTFGSGTRLTVV.

The chain recombines TRBV7-2 with TRBJ2-5; 10 positions agree with TRBD2. CDR1 and CDR2 (germline): SGHTA, FQGNSA. V was pared by 1 base and J by 5 bases, with 4 bases of the junction left unmatched. CDR3 length: 15 amino acids. CDR3 sequence: CASSLEASGSETQYF. As DNA, the CDR3 is TGTGCCAGCAGCTTAGAGGCTAGCGGGAGCGAGACCCAGTACTTC. The full variable domain, its missing parts supplied by reference TRBV7-2 and TRBJ2-5, is GAGVSQSPSNKVTEKGKDVELRCDPISGHTALYWYRQSLGQGLEFLIYFQGNSAPDKSGLPSDRFSAERTGGSVSTLTIQRTQQEDSAVYLCASSLEASGSETQYFGPGTRLLVL.

CDR3 sequence: CASRPSTEPNEKLFF. DNA for the CDR3: TGTGCCAGCAGACCCTCGACAGAACCTAATGAAAAACTGTTTTTT. V is TRBV28 and J is TRBJ1-4; D might be TRBD1 (5 bases). With 6 bases removed from V and 3 bases from J, the gap between germline ends came to 14 bases. The CDR3 runs 15 residues. Germline-derived CDR1 and CDR2 are MDHEN and SYDVKM.

This clone was seen a few times. V gene TRBV9 combines with J gene TRBJ1-2, with 7 bases matching TRBD1. The ends lost 3 bases at V and 0 bases at J; junction bases unmatched: 8. The CDR3 contains 16 residues. Germline CDR1 SGDLS, CDR2 YYNGEE. The CDR3 DNA reads as TGTGCCAGCAGCGCATCTACAGGACAGGCTAACTATGGCTACACCTTC. This codes for CASSASTGQANYGYTF.

In this sample, this clone turned up once. This chain links TRBV2 with TRBJ1-2; D possibly corresponds to TRBD1 (5 bases). CDR1 is SNHLY and CDR2 is FYNNEI in the germline V gene. This CDR3 spans 16 amino acids. The V gene lost 6 bases and the J gene lost 0 bases, with 17 bases spanning the gap. This CDR3 reads CASSTKGVPTNYGYTF. The CDR3 nucleotides read TGTGCCAGCAGCACTAAAGGGGTCCCCACTAACTATGGCTACACCTTC.

The chain employs TRBV6-6 and TRBJ1-2, with 8 bases identical to TRBD1. The germline gives CDR1 MNHNY, CDR2 SVGAGI (reference sequence). Trimming cost V 0 bases and J 6 bases; bases outside gene matches: 9. The CDR3 length is 16 residues. Written as DNA, the CDR3 is TGTGCCAGCAGTTACTCCTTGACAGGGGCGAACCATGGCTACACCTTC. It specifies CASSYSLTGANHGYTF.